The rows below give T cell receptor beta chains drawn from one sample of a study of cytomegalovirus exposure and HLA in healthy donors. Sequencing used immunoSEQ multiplex PCR; TCRdb keeps in-frame clones, though not all of them. In the table there are approximately 150,000 clones, around four fifths of which are singletons. Sequencing used PBMCs. These TCRs come from a man aged 30-40 years in good health and CMV-seronegative. The CDR3 runs from the conserved cysteine through the conserved F or W. The order of the fields is J gene, V gene, clone size, D gene, CDR3 protein, CDR3 DNA. D genes are given only for firm matches. Clone size is shown for a subset of rows, as once, few, many or a class of expanded clone.

j_gene: TRBJ2-7
v_gene: TRBV7-2
abundance: -
d_gene: -
CDR3aa: CASSPWATYEQYF
CDR3nt: TGTGCCAGCAGCCCCTGGGCCACCTACGAGCAGTACTTC

j_gene: TRBJ2-7
v_gene: TRBV10-3
abundance: once
d_gene: -
CDR3aa: CAISDGTGSSYEQYF
CDR3nt: TGTGCCATCAGTGACGGAACAGGGAGCTCCTACGAGCAGTACTTC

j_gene: TRBJ2-1
v_gene: TRBV25-1
abundance: -
d_gene: TRBD1
CDR3aa: CASLGQSSYNEQFF
CDR3nt: TGTGCCAGCCTGGGACAGAGCTCCTACAATGAGCAGTTCTTC

j_gene: TRBJ2-7
v_gene: TRBV28
abundance: -
d_gene: -
CDR3aa: CASGRVSPYEQYF
CDR3nt: TGTGCCAGCGGCCGTGTGTCTCCCTACGAGCAGTACTTC

j_gene: TRBJ2-1
v_gene: TRBV19
abundance: few
d_gene: TRBD2
CDR3aa: CASGLAGGINEQFF
CDR3nt: TGTGCCAGTGGACTAGCGGGAGGAATCAATGAGCAGTTCTTC

j_gene: TRBJ2-7
v_gene: TRBV25-1
abundance: -
d_gene: -
CDR3aa: CASSEYLYEQYF
CDR3nt: TGTGCCAGCAGTGAATACCTCTACGAGCAGTACTTC

j_gene: TRBJ2-5
v_gene: TRBV7-8
abundance: -
d_gene: TRBD2
CDR3aa: CASSSRASGGPYQETQYF
CDR3nt: TGTGCCAGCAGCTCTCGGGCTAGCGGGGGGCCTTACCAAGAGACCCAGTACTTC

j_gene: TRBJ2-7
v_gene: TRBV10-1
abundance: -
d_gene: -
CDR3aa: CASSESFYEQYF
CDR3nt: TGCGCCAGCAGTGAGTCCTTCTACGAGCAGTACTTC

j_gene: TRBJ1-1
v_gene: TRBV7-2
abundance: -
d_gene: -
CDR3aa: CASRTLEVTEAFF
CDR3nt: TGTGCCAGCAGAACATTGGAGGTCACTGAAGCTTTCTTT

j_gene: TRBJ1-4
v_gene: TRBV4-1
abundance: -
d_gene: -
CDR3aa: CASSTYPGTLNEKLFF
CDR3nt: TGCGCCAGCAGCACCTACCCCGGGACTCTTAATGAAAAACTGTTTTTT

j_gene: TRBJ1-1
v_gene: TRBV18
abundance: -
d_gene: -
CDR3aa: CASSITGTNMNTEAFF
CDR3nt: TGTGCCAGCTCAATAACCGGGACAAACATGAACACTGAAGCTTTCTTT

j_gene: TRBJ1-4
v_gene: TRBV19
abundance: -
d_gene: TRBD1
CDR3aa: CASSIQGGDEKLFF
CDR3nt: TGTGCCAGTAGTATCCAGGGGGGCGATGAAAAACTGTTTTTT

j_gene: TRBJ2-1
v_gene: TRBV4-3
abundance: -
d_gene: TRBD2
CDR3aa: CASSQGTSGSTYNEQFF
CDR3nt: TGCGCCAGCAGCCAAGGGACTAGCGGGAGCACCTACAATGAGCAGTTCTTC

j_gene: TRBJ1-5
v_gene: TRBV27
abundance: -
d_gene: -
CDR3aa: CASRPEGNQPQHF
CDR3nt: TGTGCCAGCAGACCCGAGGGCAATCAGCCCCAGCATTTT

j_gene: TRBJ1-2
v_gene: TRBV28
abundance: -
d_gene: -
CDR3aa: CASRLTEIYGYTF
CDR3nt: TGTGCCAGCAGGTTGACAGAGATCTATGGCTACACCTTC

j_gene: TRBJ2-3
v_gene: TRBV29-1
abundance: -
d_gene: TRBD2
CDR3aa: CSASGNTDTQYF
CDR3nt: TGCAGCGCTAGCGGGAACACAGATACGCAGTATTTT

j_gene: TRBJ2-2
v_gene: TRBV6-5
abundance: -
d_gene: -
CDR3aa: CASRARDTGELFF
CDR3nt: TGTGCCAGCAGAGCACGGGACACCGGGGAGCTGTTTTTT

j_gene: TRBJ2-7
v_gene: TRBV5-1
abundance: -
d_gene: -
CDR3aa: CASSFSYRPYEQYF
CDR3nt: TGCGCCAGCAGCTTCAGTTACAGGCCCTACGAGCAGTACTTC

j_gene: TRBJ2-3
v_gene: TRBV29-1
abundance: once
d_gene: TRBD2
CDR3aa: CSVEDEGTSVTDTQYF
CDR3nt: TGCAGCGTTGAAGATGAAGGGACTAGCGTCACAGATACGCAGTATTTT

j_gene: TRBJ2-7
v_gene: TRBV27
abundance: -
d_gene: -
CDR3aa: CASSFARGYEQYF
CDR3nt: TGTGCCAGCAGTTTCGCTCGAGGCTACGAGCAGTACTTC

j_gene: TRBJ2-1
v_gene: TRBV5-6
abundance: -
d_gene: TRBD2
CDR3aa: CASSSGLAVSYNEQFF
CDR3nt: TGTGCCAGCAGCTCGGGGCTAGCGGTCTCCTACAATGAGCAGTTCTTC

j_gene: TRBJ2-6
v_gene: TRBV6-1
abundance: -
d_gene: -
CDR3aa: CASSDVLRQPLSGANVLTF
CDR3nt: TGTGCCAGCAGTGACGTCCTCCGACAGCCGTTATCTGGGGCCAACGTCCTGACTTTC

j_gene: TRBJ2-2
v_gene: TRBV7-2
abundance: -
d_gene: -
CDR3aa: CASRGDRSSGELFF
CDR3nt: TGTGCCAGCCGGGGGGACAGGTCGTCCGGGGAGCTGTTTTTT

j_gene: TRBJ2-7
v_gene: TRBV7-2
abundance: -
d_gene: TRBD2
CDR3aa: CASSLYLAGLGAYEQYF
CDR3nt: TGTGCCAGCAGCTTATACCTAGCGGGGTTAGGAGCCTACGAGCAGTACTTC

j_gene: TRBJ2-7
v_gene: TRBV28
abundance: -
d_gene: -
CDR3aa: CASSLGGVAAYEQYF
CDR3nt: TGTGCCAGCAGTTTAGGGGGAGTAGCGGCCTACGAGCAGTACTTC

j_gene: TRBJ1-2
v_gene: TRBV7-2
abundance: -
d_gene: TRBD1
CDR3aa: CASSEGQGPHGYTF
CDR3nt: TGTGCCAGCAGCGAGGGACAGGGTCCTCATGGCTACACCTTC

j_gene: TRBJ1-2
v_gene: TRBV28
abundance: once
d_gene: TRBD1
CDR3aa: CASSYALIRDRSSLNYGYTF
CDR3nt: TGTGCCAGCAGTTATGCCCTCATCCGGGACAGGTCTTCTCTTAACTATGGCTACACCTTC

j_gene: TRBJ1-1
v_gene: TRBV19
abundance: -
d_gene: -
CDR3aa: CASSTGLENTEAFF
CDR3nt: TGTGCCAGTAGTACAGGGCTGGAGAACACTGAAGCTTTCTTT

j_gene: TRBJ1-5
v_gene: TRBV28
abundance: -
d_gene: -
CDR3aa: CASTPAGGRENQPQHF
CDR3nt: TGTGCCAGCACCCCTGCGGGGGGCCGAGAGAATCAGCCCCAGCATTTT

j_gene: TRBJ2-1
v_gene: TRBV9
abundance: once
d_gene: TRBD1
CDR3aa: CASSVGSWMDRDSYNEQFF
CDR3nt: TGTGCCAGCAGCGTAGGGTCATGGATGGACAGGGACTCCTACAATGAGCAGTTCTTC

j_gene: TRBJ2-7
v_gene: TRBV27
abundance: -
d_gene: -
CDR3aa: CASASGASGQSLYEQYF
CDR3nt: TGTGCCAGCGCCTCAGGGGCCTCGGGGCAGTCTCTGTACGAGCAGTACTTC

j_gene: TRBJ2-3
v_gene: TRBV13
abundance: -
d_gene: TRBD2
CDR3aa: CASSLVSSGILTDTQYF
CDR3nt: TGTGCCAGCAGCTTGGTGTCTAGCGGGATTCTCACAGATACGCAGTATTTT

j_gene: TRBJ2-7
v_gene: TRBV10-2
abundance: -
d_gene: TRBD2
CDR3aa: CASQLATSYEQYF
CDR3nt: TGCGCCTCCCAACTAGCGACATCCTACGAGCAGTACTTC

j_gene: TRBJ1-1
v_gene: TRBV7-3
abundance: -
d_gene: -
CDR3aa: CASSPGIPNTEAFF
CDR3nt: TGTGCCAGCAGCCCCGGGATACCGAACACTGAAGCTTTCTTT

j_gene: TRBJ1-2
v_gene: TRBV7-8
abundance: -
d_gene: -
CDR3aa: CASSRTARYGYTF
CDR3nt: TGTGCCAGCAGCCGTACAGCTCGCTATGGCTACACCTTC